This passage covers 22 T cell receptor beta chains from one sample sequenced in a study of CD8 T cells in Susac syndrome. RNA was extracted with the RNeasy kit, and a quantity of roughly 0.5 to 1 ug was reverse transcribed using random hexamers. TCRdb processed the immunoSEQ multiplex PCR reads anew with MiXCR; each CDR3 protein has one entry. The sample consists of roughly 120,000 distinct CDR3 sequences, roughly 94% of them appearing once. The specimen sequenced was CD4+ T cells from PBMCs. All receptors derive from a human donor with multiple sclerosis.

The rearrangement joins TRBV11-2 to TRBJ2-7; TRBD2 aligns across 16 bases. With V trimmed by 4 bases and J by 5 bases, 17 bases remained unmatched. In germline, CDR1 is SGHAT, CDR2 FQNNGV. This CDR3 contains 20 residues. The CDR3 loop is CASSSQLPGLAGGPDDEQYF. CDR3 nucleotide sequence: TGTGCCAGCAGCTCACAACTCCCGGGACTAGCGGGGGGGCCTGACGACGAGCAGTACTTC. The whole variable domain, remainder taken from reference TRBV11-2 and TRBJ2-7, is EAGVAQSPRYKIIEKRQSVAFWCNPISGHATLYWYQQILGQGPKLLIQFQNNGVVDDSQLPKDRFSAERLKGVDSTLKIQPAKLEDSAVYLCASSSQLPGLAGGPDDEQYFGPGTRLTVT.

V usage is TRBV7-9 and J usage is TRBJ2-5; tentatively, D is TRBD1 (6 bases). The CDR3 has 13 residues. Trimming removed 5 bases at V and 3 bases at J, with 10 bases between. Germline loops: CDR1 SEHNR, CDR2 FQNEAQ (reference sequence). This CDR3 is CASSRAGEETQYF. CDR3 bases: TGTGCCAGCAGCCGGGCAGGGGAAGAGACCCAGTACTTC.

The gene calls are TRBV5-1 and TRBJ2-7; 10 bases line up with TRBD2. The V gene end was trimmed by 8 bases and the J gene end by 8 bases; junction bases not matched to a gene: 13. The CDR3 runs to 14 residues. Germline lookup yields CDR1 SGHRS and CDR2 YFSETQ. The CDR3 protein is CASTAGGTSDQQYF. CDR3 nucleotides: TGCGCCAGTACTGCCGGGGGGACTAGCGACCAGCAGTACTTC.

The J gene is TRBJ1-3, the V gene TRBV25-1; D gene unclear. Germline-derived CDR1 and CDR2 are MGHDK and SYGVNS. The CDR3 extends over 12 amino acids. The V and J ends lost 4 bases and 6 bases respectively, with 7 bases between them. CDR3 region: CASSGEVNTIYF. In nucleotides, the CDR3 is TGTGCCAGCAGTGGGGAGGTAAACACCATATATTTT.

CDR3 in DNA: TGCGCCAGCAGCCGGACTGAGGGCTACGAGCAGTACTTC. Its translation: CASSRTEGYEQYF. The chain uses TRBV4-1 and TRBJ2-7; TRBD2 might be the D (5 bases). With 4 bases removed from V and 3 bases from J, the gap between germline ends came to 10 bases. Germline-derived CDR1 and CDR2 are MGHRA and YSYEKL. The CDR3 sequence is 13 residues long.

This rearrangement joins TRBV7-2 to TRBJ1-4; TRBD1 is a possible D gene (5 bases). In germline, CDR1 is SGHTA, CDR2 FQGNSA. The CDR3 is made up of 15 amino acids. The V and J ends lost 1 base and 6 bases respectively, with 12 bases between them. The CDR3 loop is CASSLGTGTHEKLFF. CDR3 nucleotide sequence: TGTGCCAGCAGCTTAGGAACGGGGACCCATGAAAAACTGTTTTTT.

This rearrangement joins TRBV3-1 to TRBJ2-1; tentative D call: TRBD1 (7 bases). The germline CDR1 and CDR2 sequences are LGHDT and YNNKEL (reference sequence). The germline V and J ends were trimmed by 6 bases and 11 bases, with 32 bases remaining between them. The CDR3 loop spans 18 amino acids. CDR3 coding DNA: TGTGCCAGCAGTCCGGAGGGGGCTCGGCCGCTGGGGGGACGGAAGCAGTTCTTC. It specifies CASSPEGARPLGGRKQFF.

The rearrangement links TRBV7-2 to TRBJ1-2; 11 bases line up with TRBD1. The germline gives CDR1 SGHTA, CDR2 FQGNSA. The V segment lost 5 bases and the J segment 4 bases; nucleotides outside the gene matches: 6. This CDR3 comprises 15 residues. CDR3 sequence (DNA): TGTGCCAGCAGCCGGGACAGGGGGTACCTCTATGGCTACACCTTC. It translates to CASSRDRGYLYGYTF.

The V gene is TRBV29-1, the J gene TRBJ1-1; D perhaps matches TRBD1 (6 bases). CDR3 length: 13 residues. V dropped 7 bases and J dropped 0 bases, with 12 bases sitting between them. Germline V gives CDR1 SQVTM, CDR2 ANQGSEA. In DNA, the CDR3 is TGCAGCGCTATGGACAGACTGAACACTGAAGCTTTCTTT. As protein: CSAMDRLNTEAFF.

In DNA, the CDR3 is TGTGCCAGCAGTAAGGCGGGGTTTGGTGGCTACACCTTC. Translating gives CASSKAGFGGYTF. V and J are TRBV6-5 and TRBJ1-2; D is undetermined. The CDR3 loop spans 13 amino acids. V lost 5 bases, J lost 7 bases, and 14 bases lay in between. From germline, CDR1 is MNHEY and CDR2 SVGAGI.

In this sample, this clonotype turned up once. This chain links TRBV3-1 with TRBJ2-1; 9 bases map to TRBD2. The CDR3 covers 15 residues. V gave up 4 bases and J gave up 8 bases; unmatched junction bases: 9. The V gene's germline CDR1 is LGHDT and CDR2 YNNKEL (reference sequence). This CDR3 reads CASSRTSGSIDEQFF. CDR3 nucleotides: TGTGCCAGCAGCCGTACTAGCGGGTCTATCGATGAGCAGTTCTTC.

This sequence joins TRBV11-2 and TRBJ2-1; D gene ambiguous. Trimming took 1 base from V and 4 from J, leaving 8 bases between them. Germline lookup yields CDR1 SGHAT and CDR2 FQNNGV. This CDR3 is built from 14 residues. The CDR3, as DNA: TGTGCCAGCAGCTTAGTACTATCTTACAATGAGCAGTTCTTC. Residues: CASSLVLSYNEQFF.

The V and J genes are TRBV12-3 or TRBV12-4 and TRBJ1-1; 8 nucleotides match TRBD1. The CDR3 has 15 amino acids. V shed 7 bases, J shed 5 bases, and the junction held 12 bases outside the gene matches. CDR3 in amino acids: CASTPRPGGETEAFF. DNA of the CDR3: TGTGCCAGCACCCCACGTCCAGGGGGCGAGACTGAAGCTTTCTTT.

V is TRBV27 and J is TRBJ1-6, with 9 bases aligning to TRBD1. Trimming took 2 bases from V and 9 from J; bases not matched to a gene: 8. Germline assignment: CDR1 MNHEY and CDR2 SMNVEV (reference sequence). The CDR3 extends over 16 amino acids. The CDR3: CASSLPGTGWGSPLHF. CDR3 DNA sequence: TGTGCCAGCAGTTTACCCGGGACAGGGTGGGGTTCACCCCTCCACTTT.

The rearrangement links TRBV30 to TRBJ1-1, with 8 bases that match TRBD1. The V gene's germline CDR1 is GTSNPN and CDR2 SVGIG (reference sequence). Germline trimming cut 4 bases from V and 5 bases from J; bases unmatched to any gene: 6. This CDR3 region has 13 residues. CDR3 loop: CAWNPRGRTEAFF. CDR3 coding DNA: TGTGCCTGGAACCCCAGGGGGCGAACTGAAGCTTTCTTT.

The gene calls are TRBV11-2 and TRBJ1-1; D ambiguous. CDR1 is SGHAT and CDR2 is FQNNGV in the germline V gene. Trimming took off 5 bases at V and 4 bases at J, with 14 bases between the two ends. The CDR3 sequence is 14 residues long. The CDR3 DNA sequence: TGTGCCAGCAGCCTTCCTAGCGCGGGCACTGAAGCTTTCTTT. Translation: CASSLPSAGTEAFF.

The rearrangement links TRBV7-9 to TRBJ2-1, with D possibly matching TRBD2 (6 bases). Germline loops: CDR1 SEHNR, CDR2 FQNEAQ (reference sequence). The CDR3 sequence is 15 residues long. Trimming pared 2 bases from V and 0 bases from J, leaving 8 bases between. The CDR3 DNA follows: TGTGCCAGCAGCTTACTAGCGCACTCCTACAATGAGCAGTTCTTC. Its protein is CASSLLAHSYNEQFF.

This clonotype has only a few counts. Written as DNA, the CDR3 is TGTGCCAGCAGTTACGGACGGCTCGGCTACACCTTC. Its translation is CASSYGRLGYTF. V and J are TRBV6-5 and TRBJ1-2; D uncertain. This CDR3 has 12 residues. CDR1 is MNHEY, CDR2 SVGAGI, per germline. V lost 2 bases and J lost 8, with 9 bases in between.

This chain joins TRBV6-5 and TRBJ2-5; the D is unclear. Trimming shortened V by 6 bases and J by 1 base, and 9 bases separated the two germline ends. Germline-derived CDR1 and CDR2 are MNHEY and SVGAGI. This CDR3 is built from 13 residues. CDR3 protein: CASSPQAQETQYF. DNA of the CDR3: TGTGCCAGCAGCCCCCAGGCCCAAGAGACCCAGTACTTC.

Only one count was recorded for this clonotype. The rearrangement uses TRBV20-1 and TRBJ2-2; 9 nucleotides line up with TRBD1. The length of the CDR3 is 15 residues. Trimming took 5 bases from V and 6 from J; bases not matched to a gene: 10. The germline CDR1 and CDR2 sequences are DFQATT and SNEGSKA (reference sequence). CDR3 bases: TGCAGTGCTGAGACAGGGGGTACGAGGGCCGGGGAGCTGTTTTTT. Translation gives CSAETGGTRAGELFF.

The genes are TRBV7-9 and TRBJ1-4, with a weak D call TRBD1 (6 bases). Germline lookup yields CDR1 SEHNR and CDR2 FQNEAQ (reference sequence). CDR3 size: 14 residues. V was clipped by 4 bases and J by 10 bases, with 16 bases between them. CDR3 DNA sequence: TGTGCCAGCAGCTCCCTTCGACAGGACGGAAAACTGTTTTTT. Protein sequence: CASSSLRQDGKLFF.

Note on this clonotype: Compared with germline, one end of the junction differs, possibly owing to a read error. The chain employs TRBV5-4 and TRBJ1-1, with D possibly matching TRBD1 (6 bases). Per germline, CDR1 SGHNT and CDR2 YYREEE (reference sequence). The CDR3 is 16 amino acids. The CDR3 loop reads CASSLVRGGGNAEAFF. Here the CDR3 DNA reads TGTGCCAGCAGCTTGGTCAGGGGAGGAGGGAACGCTGAAGCTTTCTTT.